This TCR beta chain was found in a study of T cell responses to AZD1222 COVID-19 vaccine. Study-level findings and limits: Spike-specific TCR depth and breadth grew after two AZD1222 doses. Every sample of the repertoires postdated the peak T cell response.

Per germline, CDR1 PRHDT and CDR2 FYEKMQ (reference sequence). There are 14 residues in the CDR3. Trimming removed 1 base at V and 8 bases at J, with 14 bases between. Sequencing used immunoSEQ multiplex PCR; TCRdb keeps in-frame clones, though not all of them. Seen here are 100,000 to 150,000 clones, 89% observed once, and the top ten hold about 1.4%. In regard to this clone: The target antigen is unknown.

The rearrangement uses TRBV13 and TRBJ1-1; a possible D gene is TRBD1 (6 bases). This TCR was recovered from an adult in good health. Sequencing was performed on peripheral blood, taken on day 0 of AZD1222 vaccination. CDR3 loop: CASSLEGGGKEAFF. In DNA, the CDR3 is TGTGCCAGCAGCTTAGAAGGGGGAGGGAAGGAAGCTTTCTTT.